The 14 T cell receptor beta chains given below trace back to one sample, sequenced in a study. The sorted Tregs were CD4+CD25+CD127-/low cells. A single record per CDR3 protein comes from TCRdb applying MiXCR to the 5' RACE reads. This sample yields 35,000 to 50,000 distinct CDR3 sequences, of which roughly 21% are seen a single time; more than 4% belongs to the top ten. The material sequenced was Tregs sorted from blood. The receptor source for this set is a female donor with breast cancer.

The chain is built from TRBV4-1 and TRBJ2-2; maybe TRBD2 (5 bases). Germline V lookup: CDR1 MGHRA, CDR2 YSYEKL. The V end lost 1 base, the J end lost 3 bases, and 21 bases lay between the germline ends. This CDR3 has 19 residues. In DNA form, the CDR3 reads TGCGCCAGCAGCCAAGTACGCCTCCAGGAGAGGAGGTACACCGGGGAGCTGTTTTTT. This sequence encodes CASSQVRLQERRYTGELFF.

This sequence joins TRBV28 and TRBJ2-2; D is unclear. The CDR3 is 15 amino acids. Germline V gene lookup returns CDR1 MDHEN and CDR2 SYDVKM. V shed 8 bases and J shed 3 bases, with 16 bases lying between them. This CDR3 is CASSLSRPYTGELFF. CDR3 bases: TGTGCCAGCTCCCTTTCGCGACCGTACACCGGGGAGCTGTTTTTT.

Regarding this clonotype: With a much larger clone just one base away, this may be a read error. The chain joins TRBV5-1 to TRBJ2-3, with a possible D match to TRBD1 (5 bases). The germline CDR1 and CDR2 sequences are SGHRS and YFSETQ. The CDR3 is made up of 15 amino acids. Trimming removed 1 base at V and 2 bases at J, with 11 bases between. The CDR3 spells CASSLCGHNTDTQYF. The DNA for the CDR3 is TGCGCCAGCAGCTTGTGTGGACATAACACAGATACGCAGTATTTT. The full variable domain, rest sourced from reference TRBV5-1 and TRBJ2-3, is KAGVTQTPRYLIKTRGQQVTLSCSPISGHRSVSWYQQTPGQGLQFLFEYFSETQRNKGNFPGRFSGRQFSNSRSEMNVSTLELGDSALYLCASSLCGHNTDTQYFGPGTRLTVL.

This clonotype was found many times. The CDR3 DNA follows: TGCGCCAGCAGCCAATCCGGGGTCAATGAGCAGTTCTTC. Translated, it gives CASSQSGVNEQFF. V gene TRBV4-1 combines with J gene TRBJ2-1; possibly TRBD2 for D (5 bases). Trimming removed 2 bases at V and 6 bases at J, with 8 bases between. CDR3 length equals 13 residues. The V gene's germline CDR1 is MGHRA and CDR2 YSYEKL.

The chain couples TRBV7-9 to TRBJ2-5; 7 bases are a match to TRBD2. J lost 1 base, V lost 2 bases, and 4 bases had no gene match. CDR1 and CDR2 from the germline V gene are SEHNR and FQNEAQ (reference sequence). The CDR3 is 15 residues long. CDR3 coding DNA: TGTGCCAGCAGCTTATCCAGCGGGGCCCAAGAGACCCAGTACTTC. Protein product: CASSLSSGAQETQYF.

With regard to this clonotype: A read error may be the cause here, since a much bigger clone is one base away. The chain carries TRBV7-9 and TRBJ1-2, with D perhaps TRBD1 (5 bases). Germline V gene lookup returns CDR1 SEHNR and CDR2 FQNEAQ (reference sequence). V dropped 1 base and J dropped 6 bases, with 12 bases sitting between them. CDR3 length: 14 residues. CDR3 residues: CASSLEDKVDGYTF. The CDR3 bases are TGTGCCAGCAGCTTAGAGGACAAGGTAGATGGCTACACCTTC.

The chain employs TRBV27 and TRBJ2-2, with 8 nucleotides matching TRBD2. The V and J ends lost 4 bases and 5 bases, in that order; junction bases with no gene match: 6. Germline V CDR1 and CDR2: MNHEY, SMNVEV (reference sequence). The CDR3 consists of 15 residues. Here the CDR3 DNA reads TGTGCCAGCAGTTCACTAGCGGAAGGGACCGGGGAGCTGTTTTTT. Encoded protein: CASSSLAEGTGELFF.

This clonotype was recorded a few times. The V gene is TRBV7-9, the J gene TRBJ1-1; tentative D call: TRBD1 (5 bases). CDR1 SEHNR and CDR2 FQNEAQ come from the germline V gene (reference sequence). The V gene lost 1 base and the J gene lost 4 bases, with 7 bases spanning the gap. The CDR3 length is 13 residues. CDR3 bases: TGTGCCAGCAGCTTAGGGGGGAGCACTGAAGCTTTCTTT. The encoded protein is CASSLGGSTEAFF.

In DNA form, the CDR3 reads TGTGCCAGCAGCTTCTTCGAGGTAGCGCCAGACTACACCTTC. This codes for CASSFFEVAPDYTF. The rearrangement links TRBV11-2 to TRBJ1-2, with D unclear. V lost 3 bases and J lost 10, with 18 bases in between. The CDR3 runs to 14 residues. Germline lookup yields CDR1 SGHAT and CDR2 FQNNGV.

The chain is built from TRBV28 and TRBJ2-2; D perhaps matches TRBD2 (5 bases). CDR1 and CDR2 from the germline V gene are MDHEN and SYDVKM. V dropped 10 bases and J dropped 0 bases, with 15 bases sitting between them. The CDR3 sequence is 15 residues long. The CDR3 protein is CATRREGTNTGELFF. The CDR3 DNA follows: TGTGCCACCAGGAGAGAGGGCACGAACACCGGGGAGCTGTTTTTT.

V gene TRBV11-3 combines with J gene TRBJ2-1, with 7 bases matching TRBD1. CDR3 length: 17 residues. In germline, CDR1 is SGHNT, CDR2 YENEEA. Trimming took 4 bases from V and 5 from J; bases not matched to a gene: 14. The CDR3 DNA follows: TGTGCCAGCAGCTCGGCGGTGGGCAGGGGGTATGACAATGAGCAGTTCTTC. Translated, it gives CASSSAVGRGYDNEQFF.

Many counts were recorded for this clonotype. The chain employs TRBV6-5 and TRBJ2-1; 11 nucleotides agree with TRBD2. V was clipped by 5 bases and J by 8 bases; unmatched bases: 11. The CDR3 is 16 amino acids. Per germline, CDR1 MNHEY and CDR2 SVGAGI. CDR3 bases: TGTGCCAGCAGTAGAGGGGTAGCGGGAGGGCTGGATGAGCAGTTCTTC. It specifies CASSRGVAGGLDEQFF.

This clonotype is judged medium-sized. The rearrangement links TRBV3-1 to TRBJ2-2, with D maybe TRBD1 (6 bases). Germline CDR1 and CDR2: LGHDT and YNNKEL (reference sequence). V was clipped by 2 bases and J by 5 bases, with 6 bases between them. The CDR3 loop spans 13 amino acids. In DNA form, the CDR3 reads TGTGCCAGCAGCCAACAGGGGACCGGGGAGCTGTTTTTT. Its protein is CASSQQGTGELFF.

The table lists this clonotype with a few counts. J is TRBJ2-4 and V is TRBV11-2, with D possibly being TRBD1 (6 bases). V lost 0 bases to trimming and J lost 7 bases, with 13 bases between them. The CDR3 is 15 amino acids. Per the germline V gene, CDR1 is SGHAT and CDR2 is FQNNGV. CDR3 sequence (DNA): TGTGCCAGCAGCTTAGATAGACGGGACACGAACATTCAGTACTTC. This codes for CASSLDRRDTNIQYF.